The 3 T cell receptor beta chains below were found in one sample sequenced in a study of T cell responses to AZD1222 COVID-19 vaccine. Clones were read by immunoSEQ multiplex PCR, and TCRdb kept only the in-frame ones, dropping some. This sample has about 99,000 clones; 85% to 90% occur once, and the top ten carry less than 3.5%. The source was peripheral blood, collected on day 0 of AZD1222 vaccination. All receptors come from an adult in good health.

The chain is built from TRBV6-5 and TRBJ2-7, with D perhaps TRBD1 (6 bases). Trimming stripped 11 bases from V and 2 bases from J, with 10 bases between. Germline V gives CDR1 MNHEY, CDR2 SVGAGI. CDR3 length equals 11 residues. CDR3 residues: CASTGTYEQYF. In nucleotides, the CDR3 is TGTGCCTCCACAGGGACCTACGAGCAGTACTTC.

This chain uses TRBV28 with TRBJ1-1; 11 bases align to TRBD1. Germline-derived CDR1 and CDR2 are MDHEN and SYDVKM. V lost 5 bases to trimming and J lost 0 bases; unmatched junction nucleotides: 8. This CDR3 region has 17 residues. CDR3 coding DNA: TGTGCCAGCAGTAAGGACAGGGGGCTTCCCATGAACACTGAAGCTTTCTTT. Its protein is CASSKDRGLPMNTEAFF.

The V and J genes are TRBV6-5 and TRBJ2-1; 16 bases align to TRBD2. J was trimmed by 9 bases and V by 6 bases; bases with no gene match: 5. CDR1 and CDR2 (germline): MNHEY, SVGAGI. The length of the CDR3 is 15 residues. The CDR3 region is CASRPGTSGRVEQFF. The CDR3 DNA sequence: TGTGCCAGCAGACCTGGGACTAGCGGGAGGGTTGAGCAGTTCTTC.